The 20 T cell receptor beta chains in this list originate from one sample, sequenced in a study of cytotoxic CD8 clonotypes in ibrutinib-treated CLL. Clones were read by immunoSEQ multiplex PCR, and TCRdb kept only the in-frame ones, dropping some. The sample includes some 130,000 clones, 70% to 90% of them seen just once. The sequences come from PBMCs, collected after 24 months of ibrutinib treatment. The receptors were gathered from a human donor with chronic lymphocytic leukemia.

This chain links TRBV27 with TRBJ2-2; a possible D gene is TRBD2 (6 bases). The ends were cut back, 10 bases at V and 3 bases at J, with 18 bases in the middle. CDR1 and CDR2 from the germline V gene are MNHEY and SMNVEV (reference sequence). This CDR3 spans 15 amino acids. CDR3 loop: CATWRAGRYTGELFF. The CDR3 region has the DNA TGTGCCACCTGGAGGGCCGGCCGATACACCGGGGAGCTGTTTTTT.

This clone was recorded only once. This chain uses TRBV5-1 with TRBJ1-1; 8 positions match TRBD1. Germline trimming cut 5 bases from V and 1 base from J; bases unmatched to any gene: 4. The CDR3 is 14 amino acids. Germline V gene data show CDR1 as SGHRS and CDR2 as YFSETQ. DNA of the CDR3: TGCGCCAGCAGTACAGGGGGAGGGAACACTGAAGCTTTCTTT. Translating it yields CASSTGGGNTEAFF. Using reference TRBV5-1 and TRBJ1-1 for the parts outside the CDR3, the full variable domain is KAGVTQTPRYLIKTRGQQVTLSCSPISGHRSVSWYQQTPGQGLQFLFEYFSETQRNKGNFPGRFSGRQFSNSRSEMNVSTLELGDSALYLCASSTGGGNTEAFFGQGTRLTVV.

J is TRBJ2-7 and V is TRBV7-2, with a possible D match to TRBD2 (5 bases). The CDR3 consists of 13 residues. Trimming removed 6 bases from V and 3 bases from J, with 12 bases in between. The germline V gene has CDR1 SGHTA and CDR2 FQGNSA. This CDR3 is CASSSRGSYEQYF. As DNA, the CDR3 is TGTGCCAGCAGTTCCCGGGGTAGCTACGAGCAGTACTTC.

The V and J genes are TRBV9 and TRBJ2-5; D may be TRBD1 or TRBD2 (5 bases each). The V gene lost 3 bases and the J gene lost 2 bases, with 11 bases spanning the gap. The germline V gene encodes CDR1 SGDLS and CDR2 YYNGEE. The CDR3 has 14 amino acids. DNA of the CDR3: TGTGCCAGCAGCGGGATTGGGGGACAAGAGACCCAGTACTTC. Translation gives CASSGIGGQETQYF.

The chain combines TRBV7-3 with TRBJ2-5, with a weak D call TRBD2 (5 bases). CDR3 length equals 14 residues. The V end was cut by 3 bases, the J end by 1 base, with 9 bases between. Looked up from germline, CDR1 is SGHTA and CDR2 is FQGTGA. CDR3 coding DNA: TGTGCCAGCAGCTTTTTAGGGAGCCAAGAGACCCAGTACTTC. Amino acid sequence: CASSFLGSQETQYF.

This clone was seen a few times. V usage is TRBV5-8 and J usage is TRBJ2-7; D uncertain. Per the germline V gene, CDR1 is SGHTS and CDR2 is YDEGEE. The CDR3 totals 12 residues. V was pared by 1 base and J by 2 bases, with 4 bases between. CDR3 bases: TGTGCCAGCAGCTTGCCGGCCTACGAGCAGTACTTC. Encoded protein: CASSLPAYEQYF. Based on the CDR3 plus reference TRBV5-8 and TRBJ2-7, the full variable domain is EAGVTQSPTHLIKTRGQQATLRCSPISGHTSVYWYQQALGLGLQFLLWYDEGEERNRGNFPPRFSGRQFPNYSSELNVNALELEDSALYLCASSLPAYEQYFGPGTRLTVT.

The chain has TRBV5-4 and TRBJ2-3, with D perhaps TRBD2 (7 bases). V lost 6 bases to trimming and J lost 5 bases, with 16 bases between them. This CDR3 spans 14 amino acids. CDR1 is SGHNT and CDR2 is YYREEE in the germline V gene (reference sequence). This chain's CDR3 is CASTRRGRVDTQYF. The CDR3 DNA reads TGTGCCAGCACCCGGCGGGGGCGGGTAGATACGCAGTATTTT.

The chain carries TRBV5-1 and TRBJ2-6; D unclear. This CDR3 contains 15 residues. Germline V gives CDR1 SGHRS, CDR2 YFSETQ. V was cut by 1 base and J by 2 bases, with 7 bases left in between. Written as DNA, the CDR3 is TGCGCCAGCAGCTTGAAAGGTGCTGGGGCCAACGTCCTGACTTTC. Its translation: CASSLKGAGANVLTF.

This clone has just a few counts. This sequence joins TRBV6-6 and TRBJ1-1; tentatively, D is TRBD1 (5 bases). Germline V gene sequence: CDR1 MNHNY, CDR2 SVGAGI (reference sequence). CDR3 length: 14 amino acids. Deletions cut 2 bases from V and 0 bases from J, with 7 bases between. The CDR3 reads CASSYPGVNTEAFF. CDR3 sequence (DNA): TGTGCCAGCAGTTACCCGGGGGTGAACACTGAAGCTTTCTTT.

V is TRBV11-2 and J is TRBJ2-7; D perhaps matches TRBD2 (6 bases). Trimming pared 4 bases from V and 2 bases from J, leaving 18 bases between. CDR3 length equals 16 residues. CDR1 is SGHAT, CDR2 FQNNGV, per germline. The CDR3 bases are TGTGCCAGCAGCTCAGGGACTTTCCTAAAGCCCTACGAGCAGTACTTC. It specifies CASSSGTFLKPYEQYF.

V is TRBV6-6 and J is TRBJ2-7; 7 bases agree with TRBD1. CDR3 size: 15 residues. Germline values: CDR1 MNHNY, CDR2 SVGAGI (reference sequence). The trim removed 2 bases at V and 3 bases at J, leaving 7 bases unmatched. The CDR3 nucleotides are TGTGCCAGCAGTTACAAAGCGGCAGGGGGCTACGAGCAGTACTTC. Translated: CASSYKAAGGYEQYF.

CDR3 coding DNA: TGTGCCAGCAGCTTAGATGGACACCCGGGGATATATGGCTACACCTTC. It codes for CASSLDGHPGIYGYTF. The chain employs TRBV11-2 and TRBJ1-2; possible D gene TRBD1, 5 bases. Per germline, CDR1 SGHAT and CDR2 FQNNGV. This CDR3 region has 16 residues. V was cut by 0 bases and J by 5 bases, with 16 bases left in between. Using reference TRBV11-2 and TRBJ1-2 for the parts outside the CDR3, the full variable domain is EAGVAQSPRYKIIEKRQSVAFWCNPISGHATLYWYQQILGQGPKLLIQFQNNGVVDDSQLPKDRFSAERLKGVDSTLKIQPAKLEDSAVYLCASSLDGHPGIYGYTFGSGTRLTVV.

The chain joins TRBV6-5 to TRBJ1-2, with 8 bases that match TRBD1. This CDR3 spans 14 amino acids. V lost 7 bases and J lost 3; bases outside the gene matches: 7. CDR1 and CDR2 (germline): MNHEY, SVGAGI. CDR3 in amino acids: CASKATGGDYGYTF. CDR3 in DNA: TGTGCCAGCAAGGCTACAGGGGGTGACTATGGCTACACCTTC.

This rearrangement joins TRBV6-1 to TRBJ2-1; 10 bases match TRBD1. Germline CDR1 is MNHNS and CDR2 is SASEGT. The trim removed 6 bases at V and 8 bases at J, leaving 4 bases unmatched. This CDR3 is 13 amino acids long. CDR3 DNA: TGTGCCAGCAGCCGGGACAGGGGCGATGAGCAGTTCTTC. Its protein product is CASSRDRGDEQFF.

CDR3 sequence (DNA): TGTGCCAGTAGTATAGGGACAGTAGCGTATGGCTACACCTTC. Protein sequence: CASSIGTVAYGYTF. The chain uses TRBV19 and TRBJ1-2, with a weak D call TRBD1 (6 bases). The CDR3 consists of 14 residues. The germline gives CDR1 LNHDA, CDR2 SQIVND (reference sequence). V was clipped by 1 base and J by 5 bases, with 11 bases between them.

The rearrangement joins TRBV5-1 to TRBJ1-5; 10 bases fit TRBD1. Per germline, CDR1 SGHRS and CDR2 YFSETQ. V lost 3 bases and J lost 2; bases outside the gene matches: 11. This CDR3 comprises 18 residues. The CDR3 region is CASSSTDRGTYRNQPQHF. CDR3 nucleotide sequence: TGCGCCAGCAGCTCTACGGACAGGGGGACGTATCGCAATCAGCCCCAGCATTTT.

J is TRBJ1-1 and V is TRBV29-1, with a possible D match to TRBD1 (5 bases). V was trimmed by 4 bases and J by 11 bases, leaving 14 bases between them. The CDR3 has 11 residues. Germline-derived CDR1 and CDR2 are SQVTM and ANQGSEA. The chain's CDR3 is CSVGVMNRAFF. The CDR3 DNA is TGCAGCGTTGGAGTCATGAACAGGGCTTTCTTT.

This clone was picked up one time. This chain links TRBV6-5 with TRBJ1-4, with no clear D. The CDR3 loop spans 14 amino acids. Trimming took 7 bases from V and 0 from J, leaving 9 bases between them. Germline-derived CDR1 and CDR2 are MNHEY and SVGAGI. The DNA for the CDR3 is TGTGCCAGCAAATACGCGGCAACTAATGAAAAACTGTTTTTT. Its protein product is CASKYAATNEKLFF.

A few counts support this clone. The J gene is TRBJ2-1, the V gene TRBV5-1, with a tentative D call TRBD1 (5 bases). The CDR3 has 14 amino acids. The germline gives CDR1 SGHRS, CDR2 YFSETQ. Between the trimmed V and J ends, which lost 4 bases and 2 bases, there was a span of 10 bases. CDR3 nucleotides: TGCGCCAGCAGCCTCCCGACAGCCTACAATGAGCAGTTCTTC. This encodes CASSLPTAYNEQFF.

The rearrangement uses TRBV7-2 and TRBJ1-2; D is unclear. The CDR3 is 15 amino acids. CDR1 and CDR2 (germline): SGHTA, FQGNSA. V lost 0 bases to trimming and J lost 6 bases, with 14 bases between them. CDR3 DNA sequence: TGTGCCAGCAGCTTAGCGGTCGGGCAGTCAGATGGCTACACCTTC. It encodes CASSLAVGQSDGYTF.